Sequencing of this TCR beta chain was carried out in a study of blood T cells in healthy people across ages. This CDR3 is built from 16 residues. Alongside a J-beta primer mix, a sample-barcoded 5' primer served in a second PCR lasting 7 to 11 cycles. TCRdb ran MiXCR on the 5' RACE reads and lists one entry per CDR3 protein. Of hundreds of thousands of distinct CDR3 sequences listed, roughly 25% are singletons. These data also formed part of another study, on T cells of mothers and their children.

V and J are TRBV12-3 or TRBV12-4 and TRBJ2-5, with 9 bases fitting TRBD2. The J call may be wrong; the DNA end is better matched by TRBJ2-7. Sequenced: blood. The sequence derives from a boy younger than 18 in good health. CDR3 DNA sequence: TGTGCCAGCAGTAGCTCCGGTCCAGCGGGAGGTTCCGAGCAGTACTTC. It encodes CASSSSGPAGGSEQYF.